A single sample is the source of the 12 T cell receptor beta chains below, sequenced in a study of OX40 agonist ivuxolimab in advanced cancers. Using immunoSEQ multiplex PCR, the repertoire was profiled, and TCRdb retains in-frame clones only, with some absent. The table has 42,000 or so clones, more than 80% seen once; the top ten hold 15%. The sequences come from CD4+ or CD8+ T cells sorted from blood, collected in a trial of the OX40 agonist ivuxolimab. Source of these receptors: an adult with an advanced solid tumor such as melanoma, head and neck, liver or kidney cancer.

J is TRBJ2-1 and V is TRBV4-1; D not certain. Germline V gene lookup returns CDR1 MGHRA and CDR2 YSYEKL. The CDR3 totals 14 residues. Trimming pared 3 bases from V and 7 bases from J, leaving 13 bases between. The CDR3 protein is CASSQTGLGNEQFF. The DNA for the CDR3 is TGCGCCAGCAGCCAGACCGGGCTCGGTAATGAGCAGTTCTTC.

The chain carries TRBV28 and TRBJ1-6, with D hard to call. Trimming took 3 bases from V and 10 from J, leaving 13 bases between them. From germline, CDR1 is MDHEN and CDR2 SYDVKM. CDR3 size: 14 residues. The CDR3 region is CASSFGGRRSPLHF. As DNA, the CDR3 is TGTGCCAGCAGTTTTGGTGGCCGCAGGTCACCCCTCCACTTT. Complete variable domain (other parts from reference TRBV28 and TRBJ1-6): DVKVTQSSRYLVKRTGEKVFLECVQDMDHENMFWYRQDPGLGLRLIYFSYDVKMKEKGDIPEGYSVSREKKERFSLILESASTNQTSMYLCASSFGGRRSPLHFGNGTRLTVT.

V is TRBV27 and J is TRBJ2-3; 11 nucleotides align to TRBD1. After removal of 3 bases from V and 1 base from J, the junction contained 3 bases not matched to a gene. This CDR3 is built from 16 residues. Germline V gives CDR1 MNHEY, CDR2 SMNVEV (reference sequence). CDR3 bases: TGTGCCAGCAGTTTCCTGGACAGGGGGCGCACAGATACGCAGTATTTT. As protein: CASSFLDRGRTDTQYF.

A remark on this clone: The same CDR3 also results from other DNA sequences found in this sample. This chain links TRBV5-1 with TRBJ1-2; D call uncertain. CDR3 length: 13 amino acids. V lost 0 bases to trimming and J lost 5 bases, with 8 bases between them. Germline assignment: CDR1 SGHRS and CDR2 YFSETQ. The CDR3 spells CASSLVGIYGYTF. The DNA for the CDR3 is TGCGCCAGCAGCTTGGTTGGCATTTATGGCTACACCTTC.

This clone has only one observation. The CDR3 DNA follows: TGTGCCAGCGTCGCTCACGGGAAGCTGGGAGAAAAACTGTTTTTT. It specifies CASVAHGKLGEKLFF. The rearrangement uses TRBV28 and TRBJ1-4; the D is unclear. The CDR3 spans 15 residues. V dropped 8 bases and J dropped 8 bases, with 21 bases sitting between them. In germline, CDR1 is MDHEN, CDR2 SYDVKM. Combining the CDR3 with reference TRBV28 and TRBJ1-4 gives the whole variable domain DVKVTQSSRYLVKRTGEKVFLECVQDMDHENMFWYRQDPGLGLRLIYFSYDVKMKEKGDIPEGYSVSREKKERFSLILESASTNQTSMYLCASVAHGKLGEKLFFGSGTQLSVL.

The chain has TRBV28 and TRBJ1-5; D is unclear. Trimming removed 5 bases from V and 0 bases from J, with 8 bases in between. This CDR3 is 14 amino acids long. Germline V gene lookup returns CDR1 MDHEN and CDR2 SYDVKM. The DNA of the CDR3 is TGTGCCAGCAGTCCGGCCAATAGCAATCAGCCCCAGCATTTT. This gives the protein CASSPANSNQPQHF.

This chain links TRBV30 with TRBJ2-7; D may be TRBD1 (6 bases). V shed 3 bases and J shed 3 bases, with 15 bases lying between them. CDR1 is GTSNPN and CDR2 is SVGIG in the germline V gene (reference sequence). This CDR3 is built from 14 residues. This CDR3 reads CAWRKGQLVYEQYF. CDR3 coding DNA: TGTGCCTGGAGAAAGGGACAACTGGTCTACGAGCAGTACTTC.

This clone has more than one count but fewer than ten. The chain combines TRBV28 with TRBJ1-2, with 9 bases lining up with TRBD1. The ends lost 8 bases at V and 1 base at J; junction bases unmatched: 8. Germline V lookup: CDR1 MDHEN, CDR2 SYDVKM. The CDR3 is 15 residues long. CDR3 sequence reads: CASRGQGTYNYGYTF. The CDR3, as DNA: TGTGCCAGCCGTGGACAGGGGACGTATAACTATGGCTACACCTTC.

CDR3: CAISDTGQGVNSPLHF. The CDR3, as DNA: TGTGCCATCAGTGACACGGGACAGGGGGTCAATTCACCCCTCCACTTT. This sequence joins TRBV10-3 and TRBJ1-6; TRBD1 agrees at 11 bases. Trimming cost V 3 bases and J 7 bases; bases outside gene matches: 5. The CDR3 consists of 16 residues. Germline CDR1 ENHRY, CDR2 SYGVKD.

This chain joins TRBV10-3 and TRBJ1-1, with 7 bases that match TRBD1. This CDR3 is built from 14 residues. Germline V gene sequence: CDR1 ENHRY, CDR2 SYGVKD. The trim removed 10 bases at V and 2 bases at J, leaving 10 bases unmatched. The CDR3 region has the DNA TGTGCCACAGAACCAGGGGGGGGAAACACTGAAGCTTTCTTT. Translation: CATEPGGGNTEAFF.

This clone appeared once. This chain's CDR3 is CASSFGTTEAFF. Written as DNA, the CDR3 is TGTGCCAGCAGCTTCGGCACCACTGAAGCTTTCTTT. The genes are TRBV5-6 and TRBJ1-1; no firm D call. The CDR3 has 12 amino acids. Trimming cost V 2 bases and J 4 bases, with 6 bases left between them. CDR1 SGHDT and CDR2 YYEEEE come from the germline V gene.

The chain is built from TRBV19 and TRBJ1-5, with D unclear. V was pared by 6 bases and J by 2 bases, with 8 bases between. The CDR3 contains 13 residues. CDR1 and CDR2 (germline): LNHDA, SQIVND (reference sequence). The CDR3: CASRDVGNQPQHF. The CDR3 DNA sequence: TGTGCCAGTAGGGACGTCGGCAATCAGCCCCAGCATTTT.